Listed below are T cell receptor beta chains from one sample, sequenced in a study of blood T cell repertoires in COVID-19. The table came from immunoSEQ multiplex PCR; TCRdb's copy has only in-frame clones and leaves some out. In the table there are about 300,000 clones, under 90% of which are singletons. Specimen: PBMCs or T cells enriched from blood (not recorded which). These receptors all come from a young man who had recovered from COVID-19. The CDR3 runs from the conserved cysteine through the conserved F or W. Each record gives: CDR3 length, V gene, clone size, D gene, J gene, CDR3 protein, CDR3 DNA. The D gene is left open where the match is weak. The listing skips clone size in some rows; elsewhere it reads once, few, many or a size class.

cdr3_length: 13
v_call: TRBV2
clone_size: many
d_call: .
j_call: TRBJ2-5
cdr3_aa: CASSVQVQETQYF
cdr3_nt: TGTGCCAGCAGTGTCCAGGTACAAGAGACCCAGTACTTC

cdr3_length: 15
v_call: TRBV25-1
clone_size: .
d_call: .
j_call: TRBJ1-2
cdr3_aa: CASSEPGGQFYGYTF
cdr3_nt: TGTGCCAGCAGTGAACCGGGAGGACAGTTCTATGGCTACACCTTC

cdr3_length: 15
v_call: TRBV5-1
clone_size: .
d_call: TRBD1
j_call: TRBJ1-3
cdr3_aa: CASSLRTGSGNTIYF
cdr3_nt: TGCGCCAGCAGCCTACGGACAGGGTCAGGAAACACCATATATTTT

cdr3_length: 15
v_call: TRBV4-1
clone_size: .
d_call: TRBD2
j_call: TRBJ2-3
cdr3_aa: CASSQEAGVADTQYF
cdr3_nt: TGCGCCAGCAGCCAAGAGGCGGGAGTCGCTGATACGCAGTATTTT

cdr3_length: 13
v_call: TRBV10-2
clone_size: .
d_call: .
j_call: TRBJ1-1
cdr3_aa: CASSAGHLDRAFF
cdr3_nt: TGCGCCAGCAGTGCCGGACACCTAGATAGAGCTTTCTTT

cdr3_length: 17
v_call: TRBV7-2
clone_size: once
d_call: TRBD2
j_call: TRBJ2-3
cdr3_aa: CASSLAASGTLTDTQYF
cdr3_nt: TGTGCCAGCAGCTTAGCGGCTAGCGGGACCCTCACAGATACGCAGTATTTT

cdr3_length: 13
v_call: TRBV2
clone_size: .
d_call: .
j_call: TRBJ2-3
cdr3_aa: CASTGILADTQYF
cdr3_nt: TGTGCCAGCACGGGGATTTTAGCAGATACGCAGTATTTT

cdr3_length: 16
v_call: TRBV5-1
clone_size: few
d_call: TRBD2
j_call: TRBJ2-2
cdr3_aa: CASSLAVSGSTGELFF
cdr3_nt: TGCGCCAGCAGCTTGGCGGTTAGCGGGAGCACCGGGGAGCTGTTTTTT

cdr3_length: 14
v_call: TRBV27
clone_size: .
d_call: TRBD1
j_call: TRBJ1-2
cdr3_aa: CASRPLGQLYGYTF
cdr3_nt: TGTGCCAGCAGACCGTTGGGACAGCTATATGGCTACACCTTC

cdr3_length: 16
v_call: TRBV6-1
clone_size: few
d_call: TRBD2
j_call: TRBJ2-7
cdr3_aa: CASSGLAGVVPYEQYF
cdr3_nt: TGTGCCAGCAGTGGGCTAGCGGGAGTGGTTCCCTACGAGCAGTACTTC

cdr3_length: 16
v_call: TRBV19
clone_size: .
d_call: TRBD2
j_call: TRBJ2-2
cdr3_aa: CASSYTTSGRTGELFF
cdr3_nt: TGTGCCAGTAGTTATACTACTAGCGGGAGAACCGGGGAGCTGTTTTTT

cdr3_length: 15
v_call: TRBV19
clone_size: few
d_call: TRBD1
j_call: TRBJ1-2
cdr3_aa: CASSIQAGGVYGYTF
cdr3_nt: TGTGCCAGTAGTATACAGGCAGGGGGCGTCTATGGCTACACCTTC

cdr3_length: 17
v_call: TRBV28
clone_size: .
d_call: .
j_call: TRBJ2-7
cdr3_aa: CASSLMTRASYSYEQYF
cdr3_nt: TGTGCCAGCAGTCTAATGACGAGGGCTAGCTACTCCTACGAGCAGTACTTC

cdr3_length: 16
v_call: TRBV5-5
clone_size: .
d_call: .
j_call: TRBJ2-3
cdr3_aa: CASSSHTIFGTDTQYF
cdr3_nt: TGTGCCAGCAGCTCACATACAATCTTCGGCACAGATACGCAGTATTTT

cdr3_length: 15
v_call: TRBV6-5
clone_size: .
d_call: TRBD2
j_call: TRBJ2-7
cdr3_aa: CASKLAGGGAYEQYF
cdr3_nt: TGTGCCAGCAAGTTAGCGGGAGGAGGTGCCTACGAGCAGTACTTC

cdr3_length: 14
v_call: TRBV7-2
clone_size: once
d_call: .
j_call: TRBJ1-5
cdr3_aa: CASREGGGNQPQHF
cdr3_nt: TGTGCCAGCAGAGAGGGGGGGGGCAATCAGCCCCAGCATTTT

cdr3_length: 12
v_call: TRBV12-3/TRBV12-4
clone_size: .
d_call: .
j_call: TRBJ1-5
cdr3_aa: CAGSTRDQPQHF
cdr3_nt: TGTGCCGGCAGCACCCGGGATCAGCCCCAGCATTTT

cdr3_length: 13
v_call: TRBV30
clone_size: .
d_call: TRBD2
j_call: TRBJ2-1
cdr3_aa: CAWRWTSGREQFF
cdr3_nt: TGTGCCTGGAGATGGACTAGCGGGAGGGAGCAGTTCTTC

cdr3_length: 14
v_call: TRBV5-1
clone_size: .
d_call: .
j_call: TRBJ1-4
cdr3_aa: CASSFGGANEKLFF
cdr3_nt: TGCGCCAGCAGCTTTGGGGGGGCTAATGAAAAACTGTTTTTT

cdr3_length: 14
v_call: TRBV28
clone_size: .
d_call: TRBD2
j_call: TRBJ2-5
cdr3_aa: CASSFLGGRETQYF
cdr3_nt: TGTGCCAGCAGTTTCCTTGGCGGGAGGGAGACCCAGTACTTC

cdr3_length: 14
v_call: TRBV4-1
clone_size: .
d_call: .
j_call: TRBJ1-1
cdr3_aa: CASSQGRGGTEAFF
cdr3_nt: TGCGCCAGCAGCCAGGGCAGGGGTGGCACTGAAGCTTTCTTT

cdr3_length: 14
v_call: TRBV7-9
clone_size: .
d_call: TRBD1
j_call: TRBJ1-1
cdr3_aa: CASSAGQGYTEAFF
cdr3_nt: TGTGCCAGCAGCGCGGGACAGGGATACACTGAAGCTTTCTTT

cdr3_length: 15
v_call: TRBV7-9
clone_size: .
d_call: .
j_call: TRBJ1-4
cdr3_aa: CASSLAGARGEKLFF
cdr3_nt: TGTGCCAGCAGCTTAGCGGGGGCTCGGGGTGAAAAACTGTTTTTT

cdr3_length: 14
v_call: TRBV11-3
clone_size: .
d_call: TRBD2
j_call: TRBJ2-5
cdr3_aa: CASSGTSGRETQYF
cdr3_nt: TGTGCCAGCAGCGGCACTAGCGGGAGGGAGACCCAGTACTTC

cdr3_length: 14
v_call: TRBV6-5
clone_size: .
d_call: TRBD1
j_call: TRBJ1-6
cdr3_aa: CASTYGTENSPLHF
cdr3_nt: TGTGCCAGCACCTACGGGACAGAGAATTCACCCCTCCACTTT

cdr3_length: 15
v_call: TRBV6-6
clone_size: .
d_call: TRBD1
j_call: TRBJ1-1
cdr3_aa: CASSLIQGWVTEAFF
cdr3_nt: TGTGCCAGCAGTTTAATACAGGGGTGGGTCACTGAAGCTTTCTTT

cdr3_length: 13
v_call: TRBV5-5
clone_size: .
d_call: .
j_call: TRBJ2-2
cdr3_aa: CASSLVDTGELFF
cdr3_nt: TGTGCCAGCAGCTTGGTAGACACCGGGGAGCTGTTTTTT

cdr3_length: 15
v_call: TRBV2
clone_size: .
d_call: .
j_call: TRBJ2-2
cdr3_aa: CASSRSPPGAGELFF
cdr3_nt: TGTGCCAGCAGTCGGAGCCCCCCGGGGGCCGGGGAGCTGTTTTTT

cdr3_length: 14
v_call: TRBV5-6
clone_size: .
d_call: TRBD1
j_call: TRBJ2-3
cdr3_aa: CASSPRDREYTQYF
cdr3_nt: TGTGCCAGCAGCCCCCGGGACAGGGAATATACGCAGTATTTT

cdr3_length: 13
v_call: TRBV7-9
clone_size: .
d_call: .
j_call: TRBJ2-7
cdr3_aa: CASSWGLNYEQYF
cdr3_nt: TGTGCCAGCAGCTGGGGACTGAACTACGAGCAGTACTTC

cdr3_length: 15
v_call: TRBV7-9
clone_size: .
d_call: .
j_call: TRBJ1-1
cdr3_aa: CASSLGQGSYTEAFF
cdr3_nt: TGTGCCAGCAGCTTGGGGCAGGGAAGTTACACTGAAGCTTTCTTT

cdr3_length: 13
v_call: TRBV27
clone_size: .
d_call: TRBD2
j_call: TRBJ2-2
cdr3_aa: CASGLGGTGELFF
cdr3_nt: TGTGCCAGCGGACTGGGAGGGACCGGGGAGCTGTTTTTT

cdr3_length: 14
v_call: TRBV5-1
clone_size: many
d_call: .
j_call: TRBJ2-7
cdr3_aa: CASSLYLGSLEQYF
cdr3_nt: TGCGCCAGCAGCTTGTATCTAGGTTCGTTGGAGCAGTACTTC

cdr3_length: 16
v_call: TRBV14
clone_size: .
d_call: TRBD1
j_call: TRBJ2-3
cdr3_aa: CASSDLTGLGGYTQYF
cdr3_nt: TGTGCCAGCAGCGACTTGACAGGGTTGGGCGGGTATACGCAGTATTTT

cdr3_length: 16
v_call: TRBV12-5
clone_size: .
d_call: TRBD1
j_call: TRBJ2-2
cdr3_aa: CASGTRTGSDTGELFF
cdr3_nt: TGTGCTAGTGGTACCCGGACAGGGTCGGACACCGGGGAGCTGTTTTTT

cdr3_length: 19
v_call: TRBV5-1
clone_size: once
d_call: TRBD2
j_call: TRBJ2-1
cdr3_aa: CASSLNPMGGGGTYNEQFF
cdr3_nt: TGCGCCAGCAGCTTAAATCCGATGGGAGGCGGGGGAACCTACAATGAGCAGTTCTTC

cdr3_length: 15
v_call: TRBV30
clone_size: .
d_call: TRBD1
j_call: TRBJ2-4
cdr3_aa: CAWRDRGLAKNIQYF
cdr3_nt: TGTGCCTGGAGGGACAGGGGCCTAGCCAAAAACATTCAGTACTTC

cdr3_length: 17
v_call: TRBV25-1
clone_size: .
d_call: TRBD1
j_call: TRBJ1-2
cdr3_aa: CASSEIPVGQVNYGYTF
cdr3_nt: TGTGCCAGCAGTGAAATCCCCGTGGGACAGGTTAACTATGGCTACACCTTC

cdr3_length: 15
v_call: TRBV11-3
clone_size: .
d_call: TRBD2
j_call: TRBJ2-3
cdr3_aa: CASSSRLAGTDTQYF
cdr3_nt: TGTGCCAGCAGCTCTCGACTAGCGGGCACAGATACGCAGTATTTT

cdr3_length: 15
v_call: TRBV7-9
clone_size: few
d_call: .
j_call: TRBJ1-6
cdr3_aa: CASSKREVGESPLHF
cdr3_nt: TGTGCCAGCAGCAAAAGGGAGGTTGGCGAATCACCCCTCCACTTT

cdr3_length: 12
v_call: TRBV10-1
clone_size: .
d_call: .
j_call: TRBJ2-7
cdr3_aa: CASSAYSYEQYF
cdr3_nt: TGCGCCAGCAGTGCTTACTCCTACGAGCAGTACTTC

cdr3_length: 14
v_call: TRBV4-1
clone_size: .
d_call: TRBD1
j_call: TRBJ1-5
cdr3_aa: CASSQLRGLQPQHF
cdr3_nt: TGCGCCAGCAGCCAACTTAGGGGGCTCCAGCCCCAGCATTTT

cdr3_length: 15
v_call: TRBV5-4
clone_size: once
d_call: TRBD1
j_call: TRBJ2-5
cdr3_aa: CASSLGQGDGETQYF
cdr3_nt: TGTGCCAGCAGCTTGGGGCAGGGGGACGGAGAGACCCAGTACTTC

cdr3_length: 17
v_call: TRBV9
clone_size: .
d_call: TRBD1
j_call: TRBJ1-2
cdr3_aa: CASSKSGTGRASYGYTF
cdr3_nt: TGTGCCAGCAGCAAATCCGGGACAGGGAGAGCCTCTTATGGCTACACCTTC

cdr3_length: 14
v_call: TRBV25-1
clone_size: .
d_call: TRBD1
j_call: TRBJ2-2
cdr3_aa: CASRPTGVTGELFF
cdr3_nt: TGTGCCAGCCGTCCGACAGGGGTCACCGGGGAGCTGTTTTTT

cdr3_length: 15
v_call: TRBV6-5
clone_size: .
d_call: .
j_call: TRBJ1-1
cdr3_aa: CASSSQVRGGTEAFF
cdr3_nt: TGTGCCAGCAGTTCCCAGGTCCGGGGGGGCACTGAAGCTTTCTTT

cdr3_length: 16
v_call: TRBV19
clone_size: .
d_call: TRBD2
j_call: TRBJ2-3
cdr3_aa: CASSLIIAGGSDTQYF
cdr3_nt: TGTGCCAGTAGCTTAATTATAGCGGGGGGGTCTGACACGCAGTATTTT

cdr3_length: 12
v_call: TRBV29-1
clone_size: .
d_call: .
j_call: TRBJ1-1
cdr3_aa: CSVEEGSIEAFF
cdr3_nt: TGCAGCGTTGAAGAGGGCAGCATTGAAGCTTTCTTT

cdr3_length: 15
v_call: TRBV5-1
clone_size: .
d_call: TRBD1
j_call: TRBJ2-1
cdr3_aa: CATQPGTGDYNEQFF
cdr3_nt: TGCGCCACCCAGCCCGGGACAGGGGACTACAATGAGCAGTTCTTC

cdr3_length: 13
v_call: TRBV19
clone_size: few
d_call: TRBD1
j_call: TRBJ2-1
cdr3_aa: CASSIAGGLEQFF
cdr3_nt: TGTGCCAGTAGTATAGCAGGGGGCTTGGAGCAGTTCTTC

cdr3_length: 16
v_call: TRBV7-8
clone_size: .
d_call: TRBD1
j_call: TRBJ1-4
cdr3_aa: CASSGTGTGLNEKLFF
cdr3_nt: TGTGCCAGCAGCGGTACCGGGACAGGGCTAAATGAAAAACTGTTTTTT

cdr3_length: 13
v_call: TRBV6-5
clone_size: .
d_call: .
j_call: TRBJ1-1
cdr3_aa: CASSYSMNTEAFF
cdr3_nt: TGTGCCAGCAGTTACTCCATGAACACTGAAGCTTTCTTT

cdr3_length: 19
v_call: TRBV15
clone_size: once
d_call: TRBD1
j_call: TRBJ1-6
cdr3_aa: CATSRGPPTGASYNSPLHF
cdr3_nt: TGTGCCACCAGCAGAGGACCACCGACAGGGGCTAGCTATAATTCACCCCTCCACTTT

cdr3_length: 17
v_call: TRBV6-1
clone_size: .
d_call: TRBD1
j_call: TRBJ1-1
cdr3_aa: CASSAGQGESTRTEAFF
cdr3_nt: TGTGCCAGCAGTGCGGGACAGGGGGAAAGTACGAGGACTGAAGCTTTCTTT

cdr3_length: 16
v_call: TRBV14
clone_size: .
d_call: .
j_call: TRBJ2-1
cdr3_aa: CASSQRRTAGWNEQFF
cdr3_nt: TGTGCCAGCAGCCAAAGACGCACCGCGGGGTGGAATGAGCAGTTCTTC

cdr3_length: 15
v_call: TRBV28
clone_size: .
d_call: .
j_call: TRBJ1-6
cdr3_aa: CASRSGGAYNSPLHF
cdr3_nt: TGTGCCAGCAGGTCCGGGGGGGCCTATAATTCACCCCTCCACTTT

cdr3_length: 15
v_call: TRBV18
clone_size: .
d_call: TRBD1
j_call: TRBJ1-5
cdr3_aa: CASSPGQHSNQPQHF
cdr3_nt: TGTGCCAGCTCCCCGGGACAGCATAGCAATCAGCCCCAGCATTTT

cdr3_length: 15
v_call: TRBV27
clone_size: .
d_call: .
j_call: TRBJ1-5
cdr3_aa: CASSGSGFSNQPQHF
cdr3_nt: TGTGCCAGCAGTGGGTCGGGGTTCAGCAATCAGCCCCAGCATTTT

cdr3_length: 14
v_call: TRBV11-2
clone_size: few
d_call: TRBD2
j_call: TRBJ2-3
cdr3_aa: CASRLLAPTDTQYF
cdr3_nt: TGTGCCAGCAGGTTACTAGCGCCAACGGATACGCAGTATTTT

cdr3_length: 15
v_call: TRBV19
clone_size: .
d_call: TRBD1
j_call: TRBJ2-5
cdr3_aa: CASSTGGQGLETQYF
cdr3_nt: TGTGCCAGTAGTACCGGCGGACAGGGGTTGGAGACCCAGTACTTC